Shown below are 11 T cell receptor beta chains from a single sample sequenced in a study of control samples from healthy donors and cancer patients. Assay used: immunoSEQ multiplex PCR; TCRdb lists only in-frame clones, some missing. The data contain 120,000 to 150,000 clones, 91% of them singletons. Sequenced sample: blood. The receptor source for this set is a man aged 25-45 years in good health.

The genes are TRBV6-5 and TRBJ2-2; 10 bases align to TRBD2. CDR1 and CDR2 from the germline V gene are MNHEY and SVGAGI. Germline trimming cut 6 bases from V and 5 bases from J; bases unmatched to any gene: 6. This CDR3 is built from 15 residues. The CDR3 sequence: CASSASGGRTGELFF. DNA of the CDR3: TGTGCCAGCAGCGCTAGCGGGGGAAGGACCGGGGAGCTGTTTTTT.

The chain recombines TRBV2 with TRBJ1-5; D uncertain. The CDR3 has 13 amino acids. Trimming cost V 7 bases and J 1 base, with 8 bases left between them. The germline CDR1 and CDR2 sequences are SNHLY and FYNNEI. The CDR3 region is CASTGWSNQPQHF. The CDR3 region has the DNA TGTGCCAGCACGGGGTGGAGCAATCAGCCCCAGCATTTT.

This chain uses TRBV27 with TRBJ1-6, with unresolved D. Trimming shortened V by 0 bases and J by 0 bases, and 12 bases separated the two germline ends. The CDR3 spans 18 residues. Looked up from germline, CDR1 is MNHEY and CDR2 is SMNVEV (reference sequence). DNA for the CDR3: TGTGCCAGCAGTTTATCGAGAAGAGCTAGCTCCTATAATTCACCCCTCCACTTT. Its translation is CASSLSRRASSYNSPLHF.

Only one count was recorded for this clone. CDR3 DNA: TGTGCCAGCAGCTTAAGCCTAGCGGTCTACAATGAGCAGTTCTTC. Encoded protein: CASSLSLAVYNEQFF. This chain joins TRBV7-6 and TRBJ2-1; 7 bases map to TRBD2. The CDR3 is 15 amino acids. Germline CDR1 is SGHVS and CDR2 is FNYEAQ. V gave up 2 bases and J gave up 3 bases; unmatched junction bases: 4. The complete variable domain, with remaining parts taken from reference TRBV7-6 and TRBJ2-1, reads GAGVSQSPRYKVTKRGQDVALRCDPISGHVSLYWYRQALGQGPEFLTYFNYEAQQDKSGLPNDRFSAERPEGSISTLTIQRTEQRDSAMYRCASSLSLAVYNEQFFGPGTRLTVL.

The chain employs TRBV19 and TRBJ2-3; D is undetermined. This CDR3 region has 12 residues. CDR1 is LNHDA and CDR2 is SQIVND in the germline V gene (reference sequence). Trimming took 2 bases from V and 4 from J, leaving 4 bases between them. The CDR3: CASSISADTQYF. The DNA of the CDR3 is TGTGCCAGTAGTATAAGCGCAGATACGCAGTATTTT.

The J gene is TRBJ1-4, the V gene TRBV19; no reliable D call. The CDR3 runs to 14 residues. Germline CDR1 LNHDA, CDR2 SQIVND (reference sequence). V gave up 6 bases and J gave up 7 bases, with 15 bases separating them. The CDR3 sequence: CASRATSMAEKLFF. The CDR3 DNA reads as TGTGCCAGTAGAGCAACCAGTATGGCTGAAAAACTGTTTTTT.

The chain is built from TRBV2 and TRBJ1-2; D perhaps matches TRBD1 (5 bases). Trimming cost V 3 bases and J 3 bases, with 8 bases left between them. CDR3 length: 13 residues. Germline CDR1 is SNHLY and CDR2 is FYNNEI. CDR3 sequence: CASSDGTDYGYTF. The CDR3 nucleotides read TGTGCCAGCAGTGATGGGACCGACTATGGCTACACCTTC.

The chain couples TRBV19 to TRBJ2-7; D is tentatively TRBD1 or TRBD2 (6 bases each). V lost 5 bases and J lost 4, with 12 bases in between. The CDR3 is made up of 13 amino acids. Per the germline V gene, CDR1 is LNHDA and CDR2 is SQIVND (reference sequence). CDR3: CASSGRTVYEQYF. The CDR3 coding sequence is TGTGCCAGTAGTGGGAGGACAGTTTACGAGCAGTACTTC.

The chain employs TRBV20-1 and TRBJ1-5; TRBD1 aligns across 9 bases. The CDR3 is made up of 16 amino acids. The V segment lost 3 bases and the J segment 0 bases; nucleotides outside the gene matches: 6. In germline, CDR1 is DFQATT, CDR2 SNEGSKA (reference sequence). The CDR3 is CSASNRDRDSNQPQHF. The CDR3 nucleotides are TGCAGTGCTAGTAACCGGGACAGGGATAGCAATCAGCCCCAGCATTTT.

V and J are TRBV15 and TRBJ1-2; D is ambiguous. Trimming cost V 0 bases and J 0 bases, with 5 bases left between them. The CDR3 has 14 amino acids. Germline CDR1 is LNHNV and CDR2 is YYDKDF (reference sequence). The CDR3 DNA reads TGTGCCACCAGCAGAGATGGGACTAACTATGGCTACACCTTC. It specifies CATSRDGTNYGYTF.

This clone was observed once. This rearrangement joins TRBV11-2 to TRBJ1-1; D is unresolved. Germline CDR1 SGHAT, CDR2 FQNNGV. Trimming shortened V by 2 bases and J by 4 bases, and 2 bases separated the two germline ends. The CDR3 covers 11 residues. Here the CDR3 DNA reads TGTGCCAGCAGCTTACCCACTGAAGCTTTCTTT. Protein product: CASSLPTEAFF.